A single sample gave rise to the 24 T cell receptor beta chains below, sequenced in a study of blood T cell repertoires in COVID-19. Assay used: immunoSEQ multiplex PCR; TCRdb lists only in-frame clones, some missing. The table records around 99,000 clones, 60% to 85% of them present only once. Sequences were obtained from peripheral blood. These receptors were taken from a woman over 75 with active or convalescent COVID-19.

This clone was recorded a few times. The J gene is TRBJ2-7, the V gene TRBV7-6; 11 bases are shared with TRBD1. This CDR3 spans 14 amino acids. V gave up 4 bases and J gave up 9 bases; unmatched junction bases: 8. Per germline, CDR1 SGHVS and CDR2 FNYEAQ. The CDR3 bases are TGTGCCAGCAGCTCCGGGACAGGGGGGGAAGGGCAGTACTTC. Protein: CASSSGTGGEGQYF. Based on the CDR3 plus reference TRBV7-6 and TRBJ2-7, the full variable domain is GAGVSQSPRYKVTKRGQDVALRCDPISGHVSLYWYRQALGQGPEFLTYFNYEAQQDKSGLPNDRFSAERPEGSISTLTIQRTEQRDSAMYRCASSSGTGGEGQYFGPGTRLTVT.

The rearrangement joins TRBV5-1 to TRBJ2-5; 12 bases match TRBD2. The junction had 2 bases not matched to a gene; V was cut back by 0 bases and J by 2 bases. Germline CDR1 and CDR2: SGHRS and YFSETQ. The CDR3 sequence is 16 residues long. CDR3 nucleotides: TGCGCCAGCAGCTTGGCCGGACTAGCGGGACAAGAGACCCAGTACTTC. It is translated as CASSLAGLAGQETQYF.

V usage is TRBV5-4 and J usage is TRBJ2-3; D is uncertain. The CDR3 runs to 13 residues. CDR1 and CDR2 (germline): SGHNT, YYREEE (reference sequence). Trimming stripped 3 bases from V and 6 bases from J, with 11 bases between. CDR3 in DNA: TGTGCCAGCAGCTATGAAGCGTCGGATACGCAGTATTTT. Translation gives CASSYEASDTQYF.

The chain links TRBV7-3 to TRBJ1-1, with D hard to call. The ends were cut back, 2 bases at V and 1 base at J, with 5 bases in the middle. This CDR3 region has 13 residues. Germline V lookup: CDR1 SGHTA, CDR2 FQGTGA. CDR3 bases: TGTGCCAGCAGCTTACTTTGGAACACTGAAGCTTTCTTT. Amino acids: CASSLLWNTEAFF.

V is TRBV19 and J is TRBJ2-7, with 11 bases matching TRBD2. The J segment lost 2 bases and the V segment lost 0 bases, leaving 3 bases of the junction unmatched. The CDR3 covers 16 residues. The germline V gene encodes CDR1 LNHDA and CDR2 SQIVND (reference sequence). The CDR3 sequence: CASSIESTSGAYEQYF. The CDR3, as DNA: TGTGCCAGTAGTATAGAATCGACTAGCGGGGCCTACGAGCAGTACTTC. The full variable domain, with the rest looked up from reference TRBV19 and TRBJ2-7, is DGGITQSPKYLFRKEGQNVTLSCEQNLNHDAMYWYRQDPGQGLRLIYYSQIVNDFQKGDIAEGYSVSREKKESFPLTVTSAQKNPTAFYLCASSIESTSGAYEQYFGPGTRLTVT.

V and J are TRBV5-6 and TRBJ1-1; no clear D. With 2 bases removed from V and 2 bases from J, the gap between germline ends came to 16 bases. The CDR3 contains 16 residues. The germline CDR1 and CDR2 sequences are SGHDT and YYEEEE. The CDR3 DNA sequence: TGTGCCAGCAGCTTTCCCAGAAATGGGAGAAACACTGAAGCTTTCTTT. Amino acid sequence: CASSFPRNGRNTEAFF. The entire variable domain, with the rest obtained from reference TRBV5-6 and TRBJ1-1, is as follows: DAGVTQSPTHLIKTRGQQVTLRCSPKSGHDTVSWYQQALGQGPQFIFQYYEEEERQRGNFPDRFSGHQFPNYSSELNVNALLLGDSALYLCASSFPRNGRNTEAFFGQGTRLTVV.

For this clone: A junction end diverges from the germline sequence, so it may reflect a read error. The chain carries TRBV5-1 and TRBJ1-4, with 9 bases aligning to TRBD1. This CDR3 comprises 18 residues. In germline, CDR1 is SGHRS, CDR2 YFSETQ. CDR3 region: CASSLFVSGTGSNEKLFF. Written as DNA, the CDR3 is TGTGCCAGCAGCTTGTTTGTTTCGGGGACAGGGTCTAATGAAAAACTGTTTTTT. Full variable domain (missing parts from reference TRBV5-1 and TRBJ1-4): KAGVTQTPRYLIKTRGQQVTLSCSPISGHRSVSWYQQTPGQGLQFLFEYFSETQRNKGNFPGRFSGRQFSNSRSEMNVSTLELGDSALYLCASSLFVSGTGSNEKLFFGSGTQLSVL.

V and J are TRBV4-2 and TRBJ2-1, with TRBD2 matching over 10 bases. This CDR3 has 16 residues. Trimming cost V 1 base and J 5 bases; bases outside gene matches: 5. Germline V gene data show CDR1 as LGHNA and CDR2 as YNFKEQ. For the CDR3, the DNA is TGTGCCAGCAGCCAAGGGGTAGCGGGAGGACACAATGAGCAGTTCTTC. Translating it yields CASSQGVAGGHNEQFF.

The chain combines TRBV9 with TRBJ2-1; 13 nucleotides match TRBD2. CDR1 SGDLS and CDR2 YYNGEE come from the germline V gene. Trimming took 0 bases from V and 10 from J; bases not matched to a gene: 10. The CDR3 contains 17 residues. In nucleotides, the CDR3 is TGTGCCAGCAGCGTAGATTGGGGGACTAGCGGGATGGGAGAGCAGTTCTTC. It specifies CASSVDWGTSGMGEQFF.

This chain joins TRBV19 and TRBJ1-5, with 9 bases fitting TRBD1. The CDR3 totals 20 residues. Losses at the gene ends were 6 bases for V and 2 bases for J; bases not matched to a gene: 20. Germline assignment: CDR1 LNHDA and CDR2 SQIVND (reference sequence). Here the CDR3 reads CASRRGLPTGGRGGNQPQHF. The CDR3 coding sequence is TGTGCCAGTAGGAGGGGACTACCAACAGGGGGCAGAGGGGGCAATCAGCCCCAGCATTTT.

V usage is TRBV5-1 and J usage is TRBJ1-1; possible D gene TRBD1, 5 bases. This CDR3 is 14 amino acids long. V was trimmed by 2 bases and J by 1 base, leaving 9 bases between them. Germline values: CDR1 SGHRS, CDR2 YFSETQ. The CDR3 spells CASSFKGQNTEAFF. The CDR3 DNA sequence: TGCGCCAGCAGCTTTAAAGGACAGAACACTGAAGCTTTCTTT.

This rearrangement joins TRBV6-2 or TRBV6-3 to TRBJ1-1, with D unresolved. The V end was cut by 6 bases, the J end by 1 base, with 6 bases between. This CDR3 is 12 amino acids long. Germline V lookup: CDR1 MNHEY, CDR2 SVGEGT. The chain's CDR3 is CASSRQNTEAFF. CDR3 nucleotide sequence: TGTGCCAGCAGCAGACAGAACACTGAAGCTTTCTTT.

This chain joins TRBV19 and TRBJ1-1; tentative D call: TRBD1 (5 bases). CDR1 is LNHDA and CDR2 is SQIVND in the germline V gene (reference sequence). Trimming pared 6 bases from V and 0 bases from J, leaving 11 bases between. The CDR3 consists of 14 residues. As DNA, the CDR3 is TGTGCCAGTAGAATGCAAGGGGTGAACACTGAAGCTTTCTTT. Protein product: CASRMQGVNTEAFF.

This chain connects TRBV7-9 to TRBJ2-6; 10 bases are a match to TRBD1. CDR1 SEHNR and CDR2 FQNEAQ come from the germline V gene (reference sequence). V shed 5 bases and J 4 bases; nucleotides not matched to a gene: 11. The CDR3 is 18 amino acids. CDR3 coding DNA: TGTGCCAGCAGCACAAAGGGACAGGGGTCGATCGGGGCCAACGTCCTGACTTTC. Translating it yields CASSTKGQGSIGANVLTF.

This chain uses TRBV7-2 with TRBJ2-5; 7 nucleotides line up with TRBD2. The CDR3 covers 15 residues. Per germline, CDR1 SGHTA and CDR2 FQGNSA. V dropped 2 bases and J dropped 4; count of bases not matched to a gene: 7. The CDR3 region is CASSLFGVAGETQYF. For the CDR3, the DNA is TGTGCCAGCAGCTTATTCGGGGTAGCGGGAGAGACCCAGTACTTC.

The genes are TRBV2 and TRBJ1-4, with 10 bases identical to TRBD1. The V gene's germline CDR1 is SNHLY and CDR2 FYNNEI. V lost 4 bases to trimming and J lost 4 bases; unmatched junction nucleotides: 0. The CDR3 extends over 14 amino acids. As DNA, the CDR3 is TGTGCCAGCAGTGGGACAGGGGGTAATGAAAAACTGTTTTTT. Translated: CASSGTGGNEKLFF.

This clone was recorded only once. The chain couples TRBV6-5 to TRBJ2-1, with 7 bases matching TRBD2. There are 14 residues in the CDR3. Losses at the gene ends were 6 bases for V and 6 bases for J; bases not matched to a gene: 8. Germline assignment: CDR1 MNHEY and CDR2 SVGAGI. The DNA of the CDR3 is TGTGCCAGCAGCCCACGACTAGCTTTCAATGAGCAGTTCTTC. Protein product: CASSPRLAFNEQFF.

The rearrangement joins TRBV7-2 to TRBJ2-5; 8 nucleotides match TRBD1. CDR1 and CDR2 from the germline V gene are SGHTA and FQGNSA. Trimming took 2 bases from V and 0 from J; bases not matched to a gene: 5. The CDR3 spans 16 residues. CDR3 region: CASSLRQGRYQETQYF. The CDR3 bases are TGTGCCAGCAGCTTAAGACAGGGGCGTTACCAAGAGACCCAGTACTTC. The full variable domain, with the rest looked up from reference TRBV7-2 and TRBJ2-5, is GAGVSQSPSNKVTEKGKDVELRCDPISGHTALYWYRQSLGQGLEFLIYFQGNSAPDKSGLPSDRFSAERTGGSVSTLTIQRTQQEDSAVYLCASSLRQGRYQETQYFGPGTRLLVL.

This clone was counted between two and nine times. The junction and the germline gene differ at one end; a read error may be behind it. The rearrangement links TRBV5-1 to TRBJ1-6; TRBD1 aligns across 8 bases. CDR1 is SGHRS, CDR2 YFSETQ, per germline. The CDR3 consists of 14 residues. CDR3 region: CASSLAGQGTPLHF. The CDR3 bases are TGTGCCAGCAGCTTGGCCGGACAGGGAACACCCCTCCACTTT.

The rearrangement links TRBV5-6 to TRBJ2-7; 7 nucleotides agree with TRBD1. The CDR3 is 13 residues long. The V and J ends lost 7 bases and 2 bases, in that order; junction bases with no gene match: 6. Germline CDR1 reads SGHDT; CDR2 reads YYEEEE. CDR3: CASARQGPYEQYF. CDR3 bases: TGTGCCAGCGCTCGACAGGGACCCTACGAGCAGTACTTC.

This chain links TRBV6-2 or TRBV6-3 with TRBJ2-5; D remains unclear. V lost 5 bases and J 2 bases, leaving 15 bases between the germline ends. From germline, CDR1 is MNHEY and CDR2 SVGEGT. CDR3 length: 15 residues. This CDR3 is CASSPSVRIQETQYF. The CDR3, as DNA: TGTGCCAGCAGTCCCTCAGTTCGAATACAAGAGACCCAGTACTTC.

The chain couples TRBV11-2 to TRBJ1-1, with D possibly matching TRBD1 (6 bases). Per germline, CDR1 SGHAT and CDR2 FQNNGV. The CDR3 is 15 amino acids. Trimming removed 0 bases from V and 4 bases from J, with 12 bases in between. In DNA, the CDR3 is TGTGCCAGCAGCTTAGAACCAGGGGTGGGCACTGAAGCTTTCTTT. It translates to CASSLEPGVGTEAFF.

The chain's CDR3 is CASSVGGGGETQYF. The CDR3 DNA sequence: TGTGCCAGCAGCGTAGGAGGGGGCGGCGAGACCCAGTACTTC. J is TRBJ2-5 and V is TRBV9; 7 bases line up with TRBD1. After removal of 0 bases from V and 5 bases from J, the junction contained 4 bases not matched to a gene. The CDR3 is 14 amino acids. Germline-derived CDR1 and CDR2 are SGDLS and YYNGEE.

This clone was picked up a small number of times. One junction end disagrees with the germline gene, perhaps due to a read error. The chain has TRBV5-1 and TRBJ2-1; 9 bases fit TRBD2. The CDR3 is 16 residues long. Germline CDR1 SGHRS, CDR2 YFSETQ. The CDR3 loop is CASSLNSGSSYNEQFF. The CDR3 region has the DNA TGTGCCAGCAGCTTAAATAGCGGGAGCTCCTACAATGAGCAGTTCTTC.